These 7 T cell receptor beta chains originate from one sample sequenced in a study of T-cell reconstitution after alpha-beta-depleted transplantation in children. Unique molecular identifiers tagged the TCRbeta library. TCRdb re-called the PCR reads through MiXCR, storing one row per CDR3 protein. The table shows about 980,000 distinct CDR3 sequences, with about 29% occurring only once. This specimen consisted of PBMCs, mostly from graft donor cells, obtained 360 days after TCRalphabeta/CD19-depleted stem cell transplant. All receptors come from a boy less than two years old who had a stem cell transplant for SCID, so the T cells may come from the graft donor.

CDR3 amino acids: CASSLGRGFPNEQFF. CDR3 coding DNA: TGTGCCAGCAGCTTAGGACGGGGGTTCCCCAATGAGCAGTTCTTC. The chain uses TRBV7-3 and TRBJ2-1; perhaps TRBD2 as D (6 bases). The germline CDR1 and CDR2 sequences are SGHTA and FQGTGA. V shed 2 bases and J shed 6 bases, with 14 bases lying between them. This CDR3 contains 15 residues.

The chain has TRBV7-8 and TRBJ1-4, with TRBD1 as a possible D gene (5 bases). Germline V gives CDR1 SGHVS, CDR2 FQNEAQ. Trimming pared 5 bases from V and 7 bases from J, leaving 17 bases between. This CDR3 comprises 15 residues. CDR3 protein: CASSRARWGIEKLFF. The CDR3 bases are TGTGCCAGCAGCAGGGCTCGGTGGGGGATTGAAAAACTGTTTTTT.

V and J are TRBV4-2 and TRBJ2-7; possibly TRBD1 or TRBD2 for D (5 bases each). V was shortened by 4 bases and J by 11 bases, with 24 bases between the two germline ends. The CDR3 covers 15 residues. Germline CDR1 and CDR2: LGHNA and YNFKEQ. The CDR3 DNA sequence: TGTGCCAGCAGCCCAGGGCCGGGAAGCGAGCGAGAGGAGTACTTC. Amino acid sequence: CASSPGPGSEREEYF.

The chain employs TRBV28 and TRBJ1-6; D unclear. The CDR3 is made up of 12 amino acids. V was clipped by 2 bases and J by 13 bases, with 9 bases between them. CDR1 is MDHEN and CDR2 is SYDVKM in the germline V gene. The CDR3 nucleotides read TGTGCCAGCAGTTTACTCGACTGGCCCCTCCACTTT. Translation gives CASSLLDWPLHF.

This chain links TRBV11-2 with TRBJ1-1; the D is unclear. This CDR3 comprises 13 residues. The germline V gene encodes CDR1 SGHAT and CDR2 FQNNGV. V was shortened by 5 bases and J by 5 bases, with 12 bases between the two germline ends. The CDR3 protein is CASSTSGVTEAFF. CDR3 nucleotide sequence: TGTGCCAGCAGCACGAGCGGGGTTACTGAAGCTTTCTTT. Combining the CDR3 with reference TRBV11-2 and TRBJ1-1 gives the whole variable domain EAGVAQSPRYKIIEKRQSVAFWCNPISGHATLYWYQQILGQGPKLLIQFQNNGVVDDSQLPKDRFSAERLKGVDSTLKIQPAKLEDSAVYLCASSTSGVTEAFFGQGTRLTVV.

The chain joins TRBV6-5 to TRBJ2-7; 9 positions agree with TRBD1. V lost 0 bases and J lost 6; bases outside the gene matches: 9. The CDR3 is 16 amino acids. Looked up from germline, CDR1 is MNHEY and CDR2 is SVGAGI. Written as DNA, the CDR3 is TGTGCCAGCAGTTACTCTTACCGGGACAGGGCGTCCGAGCAGTACTTC. Encoded protein: CASSYSYRDRASEQYF.

The sample holds a few counts of this clonotype. The chain links TRBV5-1 to TRBJ2-1, with 8 nucleotides matching TRBD1. V shed 2 bases, J shed 8 bases, and the junction held 9 bases outside the gene matches. This CDR3 has 15 amino acids. Germline CDR1 is SGHRS and CDR2 is YFSETQ. The CDR3 loop is CASSLDRGSIDEQFF. For the CDR3, the DNA is TGCGCCAGCAGCTTAGACAGGGGATCGATCGATGAGCAGTTCTTC. The full variable domain, in which reference TRBV5-1 and TRBJ2-1 provide the parts outside the CDR3, is KAGVTQTPRYLIKTRGQQVTLSCSPISGHRSVSWYQQTPGQGLQFLFEYFSETQRNKGNFPGRFSGRQFSNSRSEMNVSTLELGDSALYLCASSLDRGSIDEQFFGPGTRLTVL.